Here is one T cell receptor beta chain with its context. This entry comes from a study of T cell responses to AZD1222 COVID-19 vaccine. Profiling relied on immunoSEQ multiplex PCR, and the TCRdb table lists in-frame clones only, not all of them. The sample lists nearly 110,000 clones; about 90% were seen once. The CDR3 has 17 amino acids. Looked up from germline, CDR1 is MGHRA and CDR2 is YSYEKL. J lost 3 bases, V lost 1 base, and 4 bases had no gene match. The TCR comes from an adult who received the AZD1222 COVID-19 vaccine. Here the sequenced sample was peripheral blood, taken 28 days after the second AZD1222 dose. This sequence joins TRBV4-1 and TRBJ2-3; 13 nucleotides align to TRBD2. The CDR3 DNA reads as TGCGCCAGCAGCCAAGTAGTGGGACTAGCGGGGACAGATACGCAGTATTTT. It specifies CASSQVVGLAGTDTQYF.